This passage covers 30 T cell receptor beta chains from one sample sequenced in a study of a mutant IDH1 vaccine in newly diagnosed glioma. Sequenced by immunoSEQ multiplex PCR; TCRdb stores in-frame clones only, minus some. In the table there are around 24,000 clones, around 79% of which are singletons. The antigens for these receptors are not known. Time point: week 11, during vaccination. A 20-mer mutant IDH1 peptide at 300 ug was injected subcutaneously with topical imiquimod. Sequencing used PBMCs, obtained from a glioma patient whose treatment included an IDH1 peptide vaccine. These receptors were collected from a man aged 40-49 years with glioma.

The V and J genes are TRBV19 and TRBJ1-1; no clear D gene. The germline V gene has CDR1 LNHDA and CDR2 SQIVND (reference sequence). CDR3 length: 13 residues. Trimming took off 1 base at V and 6 bases at J, with 9 bases between the two ends. The CDR3 DNA sequence: TGTGCCAGTAGTATAGGGAGGGTCTCTGAAGCTTTCTTT. The encoded protein is CASSIGRVSEAFF.

In this sample, this clone turned up a few times. The chain is built from TRBV14 and TRBJ1-2; a weak D match, TRBD1 (5 bases). The CDR3 runs to 12 residues. The ends were cut back, 8 bases at V and 6 bases at J, with 13 bases in the middle. The germline CDR1 and CDR2 sequences are SGHDN and FVKESK. For the CDR3, the DNA is TGTGCCAGCGCCTCAGGGCTGGATGGCTACACCTTC. The encoded protein is CASASGLDGYTF.

The chain combines TRBV11-1 with TRBJ2-7, with D perhaps matching TRBD1 or TRBD2 (6 bases each). Germline V gene data show CDR1 as SGHAT and CDR2 as FQDESV (reference sequence). CDR3 length equals 15 residues. With 0 bases removed from V and 4 bases from J, the gap between germline ends came to 13 bases. CDR3 nucleotides: TGTGCCAGCAGCTTAGCGGGGGGCGCGGTTTACGAGCAGTACTTC. Translated, it gives CASSLAGGAVYEQYF. The full variable domain, its missing parts supplied by reference TRBV11-1 and TRBJ2-7, is EAEVAQSPRYKITEKSQAVAFWCDPISGHATLYWYRQILGQGPELLVQFQDESVVDDSQLPKDRFSAERLKGVDSTLKIQPAELGDSAMYLCASSLAGGAVYEQYFGPGTRLTVT.

This chain joins TRBV28 and TRBJ1-2; perhaps TRBD1 as D (6 bases). Between the trimmed V and J ends, which lost 4 bases and 4 bases, there was a span of 10 bases. CDR1 and CDR2 from the germline V gene are MDHEN and SYDVKM. CDR3 length equals 13 residues. DNA of the CDR3: TGTGCCAGCAGTTCAGGACAGCTCTATGGCTACACCTTC. Its protein is CASSSGQLYGYTF.

The chain joins TRBV21-1 to TRBJ1-5. TRBV21-1 is a recognized pseudogene. The CDR3 is 16 amino acids. The CDR3 sequence: CASSSILHWHHQPQHF. The CDR3 DNA follows: TGTGCCAGCAGCTCTATTTTACATTGGCATCATCAGCCCCAGCATTTT.

The chain links TRBV6-6 to TRBJ2-7; TRBD2 matches at 8 bases. This CDR3 region has 14 residues. V shed 4 bases and J 3 bases; nucleotides not matched to a gene: 5. CDR1 and CDR2 from the germline V gene are MNHNY and SVGAGI (reference sequence). The CDR3 DNA sequence: TGTGCCAGCAGTTTAACGGGAGGGGTCTACGAGCAGTACGTC. As protein: CASSLTGGVYEQYV.

This sequence joins TRBV19 and TRBJ2-2, with D possibly TRBD2 on 6 matching bases. Germline CDR1 LNHDA, CDR2 SQIVND (reference sequence). Deletions cut 7 bases from V and 1 base from J, with 13 bases between. The CDR3 spans 15 residues. The CDR3 reads CASTMGGLNTGELFF. The DNA for the CDR3 is TGTGCCAGTACCATGGGGGGTTTGAACACCGGGGAGCTGTTTTTT.

This clone was recorded only once. The gene calls are TRBV18 and TRBJ2-7; D gene unclear. V was pared by 0 bases and J by 6 bases, with 15 bases between. In germline, CDR1 is KGHSH, CDR2 LQKENI. This CDR3 is 15 amino acids long. CDR3 sequence reads: CASSPPTQAPSEQYF. The DNA of the CDR3 is TGTGCCAGCTCACCACCGACCCAGGCCCCAAGCGAGCAGTACTTC.

This chain uses TRBV29-1 with TRBJ1-3; unclear D gene. CDR1 and CDR2 (germline): SQVTM, ANQGSEA. The CDR3 sequence is 12 residues long. Trimming removed 7 bases at V and 1 base at J, with 8 bases between. The CDR3: CSATESGNTIYF. The CDR3 coding sequence is TGCAGCGCGACGGAATCTGGAAACACCATATATTTT.

V and J are TRBV11-3 and TRBJ2-1, with TRBD2 matching 10 bases. Germline assignment: CDR1 SGHNT and CDR2 YENEEA. V trimming: 1 base; J trimming: 7 bases; junction bases outside the gene matches: 13. This CDR3 region has 18 residues. As DNA, the CDR3 is TGTGCCAGCAGCTTAGCCTTACCACTAGCGGGAATCGGGAATGAGCAGTTCTTC. Its protein product is CASSLALPLAGIGNEQFF.

The chain combines TRBV6-1 with TRBJ1-2, with 7 bases lining up with TRBD1. CDR1 and CDR2 from the germline V gene are MNHNS and SASEGT. J was trimmed by 7 bases and V by 0 bases; bases with no gene match: 14. The CDR3 length is 17 residues. CDR3 in DNA: TGTGCCAGCAGTGAAGCGGGGGACAGTAGCGTGGGCGGTGGCTACACCTTC. Encoded protein: CASSEAGDSSVGGGYTF.

V gene TRBV4-1 combines with J gene TRBJ2-2, with 8 bases aligning to TRBD1. V gave up 4 bases and J gave up 7 bases; unmatched junction bases: 5. Germline values: CDR1 MGHRA, CDR2 YSYEKL. The CDR3 sequence is 14 residues long. CDR3 residues: CASSLAGGNGELFF. The CDR3 DNA follows: TGCGCCAGCAGCCTGGCAGGGGGCAACGGGGAGCTGTTTTTT.

This clone was seen a few times. This sequence joins TRBV18 and TRBJ2-1, with D hard to call. The germline V and J ends were trimmed by 4 bases and 10 bases, with 8 bases remaining between them. Germline CDR1 is KGHSH and CDR2 is LQKENI. The CDR3 runs to 11 residues. CDR3 amino acids: CASSLLSEQFF. The CDR3 coding sequence is TGTGCCAGCTCACTACTATCGGAGCAGTTCTTC.

This clone was picked up a small number of times. The rearrangement uses TRBV5-5 and TRBJ1-3; no clear D gene. Trimming cost V 5 bases and J 2 bases, with 14 bases left between them. CDR1 is SGHKS and CDR2 is YYEKEE in the germline V gene (reference sequence). There are 15 residues in the CDR3. CDR3 DNA sequence: TGTGCCAGCAGACGGACTGAGAATCCTGGAAACACCATATATTTT. Its translation is CASRRTENPGNTIYF.

This clone was found a few times. The V and J genes are TRBV30 and TRBJ2-3, with D uncertain. This CDR3 comprises 11 residues. Trimming pared 4 bases from V and 5 bases from J, leaving 7 bases between. Germline CDR1 and CDR2: GTSNPN and SVGIG (reference sequence). CDR3 coding DNA: TGTGCCTGGACCGGCCAAGATACGCAGTATTTT. Translation: CAWTGQDTQYF.

This clone has more than one count but fewer than ten. V gene TRBV10-3 combines with J gene TRBJ2-5, with D perhaps TRBD2 (5 bases). Trimming shortened V by 0 bases and J by 5 bases, and 16 bases separated the two germline ends. The CDR3 is 16 amino acids. Germline loops: CDR1 ENHRY, CDR2 SYGVKD. The CDR3 is CAISESRWRTGETQYF. CDR3 in DNA: TGTGCCATCAGTGAGTCGAGGTGGAGGACGGGGGAGACCCAGTACTTC.

Only one count was recorded for this clone. This chain links TRBV7-9 with TRBJ2-5, with TRBD1 matching 8 bases. The J segment lost 3 bases and the V segment lost 4 bases, leaving 10 bases of the junction unmatched. The CDR3 covers 16 residues. CDR1 is SEHNR and CDR2 is FQNEAQ in the germline V gene (reference sequence). The CDR3 bases are TGTGCCAGCAGCTCCCTCCCTGGGACAGGTGAAGAGACCCAGTACTTC. Amino acids: CASSSLPGTGEETQYF.

V is TRBV7-2 and J is TRBJ1-1; D perhaps matches TRBD1 (5 bases). The ends were cut back, 2 bases at V and 2 bases at J, with 9 bases in the middle. This CDR3 is 14 amino acids long. Germline values: CDR1 SGHTA, CDR2 FQGNSA. The CDR3 is CASSLFQGNTEAFF. The CDR3 DNA sequence: TGTGCCAGCAGCTTATTCCAGGGTAACACTGAAGCTTTCTTT.

This chain links TRBV4-2 with TRBJ1-2; 10 bases agree with TRBD1. Germline CDR1 reads LGHNA; CDR2 reads YNFKEQ. The CDR3 is made up of 17 amino acids. After removal of 4 bases from V and 7 bases from J, the junction contained 15 bases not matched to a gene. CDR3 coding DNA: TGTGCCAGCAGCCCAAGACAGGGGGCCCTTCTGTCCGGTGGCTACACCTTC. Translation gives CASSPRQGALLSGGYTF.

CDR3 amino acids: CAWNRGGLANQPQHF. The CDR3 DNA sequence: TGTGCCTGGAATCGGGGCGGACTAGCAAATCAGCCCCAGCATTTT. The chain is built from TRBV30 and TRBJ1-5, with a possible D match to TRBD1 (5 bases). CDR1 GTSNPN and CDR2 SVGIG come from the germline V gene (reference sequence). The length of the CDR3 is 15 residues. The V end was cut by 4 bases, the J end by 4 bases, with 17 bases between.

V usage is TRBV27 and J usage is TRBJ1-1, with D tentatively TRBD1 (5 bases). V was shortened by 6 bases and J by 5 bases, with 13 bases between the two germline ends. Germline V lookup: CDR1 MNHEY, CDR2 SMNVEV (reference sequence). This CDR3 is built from 13 residues. The CDR3, as DNA: TGTGCCAGCAGGGGCCCAGGGTGGACTGAAGCTTTCTTT. This codes for CASRGPGWTEAFF.

This rearrangement joins TRBV19 to TRBJ2-7; 8 bases align to TRBD1. The CDR3 totals 15 residues. V was clipped by 2 bases and J by 2 bases; unmatched bases: 5. CDR1 and CDR2 from the germline V gene are LNHDA and SQIVND (reference sequence). In nucleotides, the CDR3 is TGTGCCAGTAGTATATACGGGACAGGCCCCTACGAGCAGTACTTC. Translated, it gives CASSIYGTGPYEQYF.

In its sample, this clone was seen once. The chain carries TRBV27 and TRBJ1-1, with TRBD1 matching over 8 bases. The CDR3 runs to 16 residues. Germline CDR1 MNHEY, CDR2 SMNVEV (reference sequence). The junction had 9 bases not matched to a gene; V was cut back by 5 bases and J by 1 base. The CDR3 is CASSPARGQGNTEAFF. The CDR3 DNA sequence: TGTGCCAGCAGTCCCGCCAGGGGGCAGGGGAACACTGAAGCTTTCTTT.

The chain joins TRBV15 to TRBJ1-1; tentatively, D is TRBD1 (5 bases). Germline CDR1 LNHNV, CDR2 YYDKDF (reference sequence). Trimming stripped 0 bases from V and 4 bases from J, with 12 bases between. The CDR3 contains 15 residues. CDR3 bases: TGTGCCACCAGCAGAGATCAGCATGGGACCACTGAAGCTTTCTTT. Its protein is CATSRDQHGTTEAFF.

The V gene is TRBV7-8, the J gene TRBJ2-1; D uncertain. The germline V gene has CDR1 SGHVS and CDR2 FQNEAQ. The length of the CDR3 is 14 residues. Deletions cut 5 bases from V and 7 bases from J, with 15 bases between. The chain's CDR3 is CASSQPGGWNEQFF. CDR3 DNA sequence: TGTGCCAGCAGCCAACCAGGTGGGTGGAATGAGCAGTTCTTC.

This chain uses TRBV6-6 with TRBJ2-3; TRBD2 is a possible D gene (5 bases). Germline V gives CDR1 MNHNY, CDR2 SVGAGI (reference sequence). The CDR3 extends over 13 amino acids. Trimming removed 0 bases from V and 6 bases from J, with 7 bases in between. CDR3 loop: CASSYSERDTQYF. The CDR3 nucleotides are TGTGCCAGCAGTTACTCGGAGCGGGATACGCAGTATTTT.

The rearrangement joins TRBV9 to TRBJ1-1; D not certain. CDR1 SGDLS and CDR2 YYNGEE come from the germline V gene. V lost 3 bases and J 0 bases, leaving 15 bases between the germline ends. The CDR3 length is 16 residues. The CDR3 coding sequence is TGTGCCAGCAGCGCCCCCCGTCCAGGCATGAACACTGAAGCTTTCTTT. It encodes CASSAPRPGMNTEAFF.

This clone was counted between two and nine times. The CDR3 sequence is CASSLDTGNGYTF. The CDR3, as DNA: TGTGCCAGCAGCTTAGATACAGGGAATGGCTACACCTTC. The V call is TRBV7-9, the J call TRBJ1-2; D might be TRBD1 (6 bases). V was shortened by 1 base and J by 6 bases, with 9 bases between the two germline ends. This CDR3 region has 13 residues. Per germline, CDR1 SEHNR and CDR2 FQNEAQ (reference sequence).

The chain is built from TRBV10-3 and TRBJ1-2, with 10 bases identical to TRBD1. The CDR3 is made up of 18 amino acids. Trimming took 5 bases from V and 3 from J; bases not matched to a gene: 15. Germline lookup yields CDR1 ENHRY and CDR2 SYGVKD. The CDR3 is CAISTAGTGADRDYGYTF. The CDR3 region has the DNA TGTGCCATCAGTACCGCCGGGACAGGGGCCGACCGGGACTATGGCTACACCTTC.

The chain couples TRBV25-1 to TRBJ2-1, with a tentative D call TRBD2 (6 bases). Per germline, CDR1 MGHDK and CDR2 SYGVNS. The V gene lost 6 bases and the J gene lost 11 bases, with 14 bases spanning the gap. This CDR3 contains 12 residues. The CDR3 region has the DNA TGTGCCAGCAGCCCGGGGGTCTCTAAGCAGTTCTTC. Translation gives CASSPGVSKQFF. Drawing the rest from reference TRBV25-1 and TRBJ2-1, the complete variable domain is EADIYQTPRYLVIGTGKKITLECSQTMGHDKMYWYQQDPGMELHLIHYSYGVNSTEKGDLSSESTVSRIRTEHFPLTLESARPSHTSQYLCASSPGVSKQFFGPGTRLTVL.